This T cell receptor beta chain was found in a study of CD8+ T cells in alopecia areata. RNA was isolated and reverse transcribed to cDNA, the sequencing template. Generated by immunoSEQ multiplex PCR, the TCRdb table keeps only in-frame clones and is missing some. This table has some 180,000 clones, just over 55% appearing once. This clone has only a few counts. Its antigen is still unknown. Overall study results and limits: Greater clonality was observed in lesional scalp samples, especially alopecia totalis/universalis, versus normal scalp.

Germline CDR1 and CDR2: SQVTM and ANQGSEA. This CDR3 comprises 13 residues. Trimming left V 4 bases short and J 5 bases short, with 12 bases between. The J gene is TRBJ1-5, the V gene TRBV29-1; D might be TRBD1 (6 bases). The receptor's source is a human donor in good health. The sequencing input was CD8+ T cells sorted from blood. In nucleotides, the CDR3 is TGCAGCGTTGGAGGGGGAATCGATCAGCCCCAGCATTTT. Its translation is CSVGGGIDQPQHF.